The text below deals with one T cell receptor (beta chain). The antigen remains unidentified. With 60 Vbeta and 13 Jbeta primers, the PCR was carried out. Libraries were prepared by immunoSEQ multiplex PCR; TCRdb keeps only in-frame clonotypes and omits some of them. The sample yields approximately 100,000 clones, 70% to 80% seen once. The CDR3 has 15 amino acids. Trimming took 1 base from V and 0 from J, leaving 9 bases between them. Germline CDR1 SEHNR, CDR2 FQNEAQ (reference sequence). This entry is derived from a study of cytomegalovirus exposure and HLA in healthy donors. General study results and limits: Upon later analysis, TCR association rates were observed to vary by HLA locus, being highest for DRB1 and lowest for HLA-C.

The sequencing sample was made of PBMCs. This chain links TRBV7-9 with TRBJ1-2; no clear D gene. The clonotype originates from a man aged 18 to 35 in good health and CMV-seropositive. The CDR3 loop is CASSLVASTNYGYTF. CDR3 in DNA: TGTGCCAGCAGCTTAGTCGCCAGTACTAACTATGGCTACACCTTC. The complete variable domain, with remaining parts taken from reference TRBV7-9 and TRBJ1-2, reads DTGVSQNPRHKITKRGQNVTFRCDPISEHNRLYWYRQTLGQGPEFLTYFQNEAQLEKSRLLSDRFSAERPKGSFSTLEIQRTEQGDSAMYLCASSLVASTNYGYTFGSGTRLTVV.